This TCR beta chain was found in a study of monozygotic twins with inflammatory bowel disease. About this clonotype itself: The antigen is unknown.

Each of the TCR libraries took about 3,500 ng of total RNA. cDNA synthesis was performed in eight separate reactions for each sample. TCRdb re-called the 5' RACE reads and catalogs CDR3 proteins one per entry, DNA excluded. The sample is made up of more than 350,000 distinct CDR3 sequences, and the top ten hold 2.4% of it. CDR3 length: 13 residues. Findings and limits, study-wide: Variability in patient repertoires may have come partly from differing immunosuppressive treatments. A distinction between different T cell subtypes was not possible.

Sequenced material: blood. V gene TRBV12-3 or TRBV12-4 combines with J gene TRBJ1-5. The source of this sequence is a human donor with ulcerative colitis or Crohn's disease, or a healthy co-twin of an affected twin (not recorded which). The chain's CDR3 is CASTREGNQPQHF.